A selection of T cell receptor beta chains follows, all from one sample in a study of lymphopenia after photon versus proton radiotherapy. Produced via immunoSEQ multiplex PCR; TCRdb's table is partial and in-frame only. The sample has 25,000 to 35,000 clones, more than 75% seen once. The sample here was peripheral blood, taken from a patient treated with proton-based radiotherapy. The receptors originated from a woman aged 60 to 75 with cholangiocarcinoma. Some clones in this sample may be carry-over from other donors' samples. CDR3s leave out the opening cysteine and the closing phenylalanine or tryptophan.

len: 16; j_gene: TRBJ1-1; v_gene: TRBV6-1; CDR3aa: ASSDGVQGIKGNTEAF
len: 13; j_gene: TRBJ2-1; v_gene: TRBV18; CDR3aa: ASSPPGWSYNEQF
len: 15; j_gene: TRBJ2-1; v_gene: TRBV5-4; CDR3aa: ASSLYYLAEVYNEQF
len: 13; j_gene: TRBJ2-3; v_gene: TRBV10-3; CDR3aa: AIAFTGTILDTQY
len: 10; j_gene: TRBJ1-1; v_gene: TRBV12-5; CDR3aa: ASGFQTSEAF
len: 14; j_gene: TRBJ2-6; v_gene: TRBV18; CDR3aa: ASSPGVSSGANVLT
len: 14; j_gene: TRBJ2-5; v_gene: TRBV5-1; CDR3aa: ASSSRLAGSQETQY
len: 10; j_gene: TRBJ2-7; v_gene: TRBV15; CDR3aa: ATSRDYYEQY
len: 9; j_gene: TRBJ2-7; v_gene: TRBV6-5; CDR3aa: ASRNSGEQY
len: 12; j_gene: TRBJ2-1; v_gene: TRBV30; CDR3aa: AWSVRRGGFEQF
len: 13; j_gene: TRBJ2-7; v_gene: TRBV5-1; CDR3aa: ASTPTGDPAYEQY
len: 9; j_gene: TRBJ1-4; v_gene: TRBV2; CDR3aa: ASSEHGKLF
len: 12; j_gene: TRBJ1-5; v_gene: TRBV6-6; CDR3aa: ASSHYREGQPQH
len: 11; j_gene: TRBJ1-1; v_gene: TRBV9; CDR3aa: ASSVEMSTEAF
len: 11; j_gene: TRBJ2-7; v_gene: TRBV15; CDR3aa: ATSKQSNYEQY
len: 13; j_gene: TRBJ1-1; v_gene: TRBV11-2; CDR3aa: ASSLVLLGNTEAF
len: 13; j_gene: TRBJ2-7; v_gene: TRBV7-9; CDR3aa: ASSPWGTQAYEQY
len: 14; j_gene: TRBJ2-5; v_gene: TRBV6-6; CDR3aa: ASSYGRDAHQETQY
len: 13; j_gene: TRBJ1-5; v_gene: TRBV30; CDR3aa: AWSPTGTVDQPQH
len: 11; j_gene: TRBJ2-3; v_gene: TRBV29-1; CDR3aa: SDDRASTDTQY
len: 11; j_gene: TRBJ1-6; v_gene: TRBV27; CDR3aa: ASSLSGYSPLH
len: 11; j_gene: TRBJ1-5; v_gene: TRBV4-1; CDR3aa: ASSPPGNQPQH
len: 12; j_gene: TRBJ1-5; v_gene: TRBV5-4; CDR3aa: ASSQGATSQPQH
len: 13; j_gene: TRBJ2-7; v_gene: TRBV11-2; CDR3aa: ASSSGLAGVYEQY
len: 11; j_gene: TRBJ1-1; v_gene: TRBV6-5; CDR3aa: ASSYLVNTEAF
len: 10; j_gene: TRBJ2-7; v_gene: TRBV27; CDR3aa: ASSLAGYEQY
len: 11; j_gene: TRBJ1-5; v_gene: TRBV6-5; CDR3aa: ASSPRSNQPQH
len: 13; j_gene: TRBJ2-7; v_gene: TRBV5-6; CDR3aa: ASSRLAGAVYEQY
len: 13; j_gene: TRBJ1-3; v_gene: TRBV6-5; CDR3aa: ASSRGTGSGNTIY
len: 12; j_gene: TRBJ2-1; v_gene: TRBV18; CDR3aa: ASSPPGIYNEQF
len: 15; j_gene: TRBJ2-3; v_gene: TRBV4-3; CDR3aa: ASSQELGRGSTDTQY
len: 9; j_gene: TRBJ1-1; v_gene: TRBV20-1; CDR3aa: SAREAGEAF
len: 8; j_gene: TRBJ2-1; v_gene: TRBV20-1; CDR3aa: SVQNNEQF
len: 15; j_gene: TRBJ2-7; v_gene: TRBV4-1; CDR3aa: ASSHRLTGLYTYEQY
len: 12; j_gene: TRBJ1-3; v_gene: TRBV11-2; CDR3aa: ASSPGTAGNTIY
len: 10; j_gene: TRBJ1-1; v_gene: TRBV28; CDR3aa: ASTTGQGPAF
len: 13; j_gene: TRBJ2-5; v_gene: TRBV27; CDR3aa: ASSLPGTAQETQY
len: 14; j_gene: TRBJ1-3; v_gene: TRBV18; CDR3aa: ASSPSLTSSGNTIY
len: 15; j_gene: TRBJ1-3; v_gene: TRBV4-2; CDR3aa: ASSQDVRGATGNTIY
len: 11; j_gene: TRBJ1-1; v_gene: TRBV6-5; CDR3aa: ASSLGQGSAAF
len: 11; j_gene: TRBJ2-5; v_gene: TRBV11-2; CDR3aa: ASSPGQAETQY
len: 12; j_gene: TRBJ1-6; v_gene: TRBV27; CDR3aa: ASSLYRGGSPLH
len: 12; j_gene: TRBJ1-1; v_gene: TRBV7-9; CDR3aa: ASRGSGSQTEAF
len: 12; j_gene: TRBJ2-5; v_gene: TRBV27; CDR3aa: ASSLRRREETQY
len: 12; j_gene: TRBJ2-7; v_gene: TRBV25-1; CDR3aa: ASTEDRGTYEQY
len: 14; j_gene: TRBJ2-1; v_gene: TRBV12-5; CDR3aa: ASGSQGGVSYNEQF
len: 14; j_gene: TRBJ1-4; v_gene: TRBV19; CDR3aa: ASSPYGPATNEKLF
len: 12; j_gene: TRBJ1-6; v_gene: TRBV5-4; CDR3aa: ASSLGTSASPLH
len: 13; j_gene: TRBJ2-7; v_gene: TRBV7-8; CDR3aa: ASSLGSSGSLEQY
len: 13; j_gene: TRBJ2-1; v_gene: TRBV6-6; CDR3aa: ASRLADNSYNEQF
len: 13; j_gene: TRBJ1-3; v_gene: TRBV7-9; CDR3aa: ASSLVGFSGNTIY
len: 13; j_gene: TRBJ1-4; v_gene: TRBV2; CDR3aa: ASRRPVTRLEKLF
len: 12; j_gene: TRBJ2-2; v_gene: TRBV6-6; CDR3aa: ASSYSGRLRELF
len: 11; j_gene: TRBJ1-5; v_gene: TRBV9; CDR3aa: ASSVGRDQPQH
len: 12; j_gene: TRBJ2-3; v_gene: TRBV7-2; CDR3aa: ASSLAGLVDTQY
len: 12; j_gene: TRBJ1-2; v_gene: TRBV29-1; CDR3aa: SVVGQTSNYGYT
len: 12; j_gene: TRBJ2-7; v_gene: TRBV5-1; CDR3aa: ASSGIAGTYEQY
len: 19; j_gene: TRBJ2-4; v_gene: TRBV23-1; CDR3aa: ASSPPRAGGGSRLYKNIQY
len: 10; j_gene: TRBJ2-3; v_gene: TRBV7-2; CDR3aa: ASSPAQDTQY
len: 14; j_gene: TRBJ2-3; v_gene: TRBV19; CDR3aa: ASSNRAGSSTDTQY